Detailed here is one T cell receptor beta chain. Antigen specificity is unknown. Assay: immunoSEQ multiplex PCR; the TCRdb copy retains only in-frame clones and omits some. The sample records 60,000 to 75,000 clones, 80% to 90% being singletons. Germline V gene data show CDR1 as SGHAT and CDR2 as FQNNGV. The CDR3 runs to 14 residues. The germline V and J ends were trimmed by 3 bases and 3 bases, with 11 bases remaining between them. This entry belongs to a study of T cell responses to AZD1222 COVID-19 vaccine. The study's findings and limits: Vaccination with two AZD1222 doses was followed by a rise in Spike-specific TCR breadth and depth. Only six AZD1222 recipients tested seropositive at baseline. Clonal diversity may have been underestimated, and the donors were mostly white British, with more females than males.

The TCR comes from an adult who received the AZD1222 COVID-19 vaccine. The rearrangement links TRBV11-2 to TRBJ2-5; D not resolved. The sample here was peripheral blood, taken 28 days after the second AZD1222 dose. CDR3 loop: CASSFSRGEETQYF. DNA of the CDR3: TGTGCCAGCAGCTTTTCCCGCGGAGAAGAGACCCAGTACTTC.